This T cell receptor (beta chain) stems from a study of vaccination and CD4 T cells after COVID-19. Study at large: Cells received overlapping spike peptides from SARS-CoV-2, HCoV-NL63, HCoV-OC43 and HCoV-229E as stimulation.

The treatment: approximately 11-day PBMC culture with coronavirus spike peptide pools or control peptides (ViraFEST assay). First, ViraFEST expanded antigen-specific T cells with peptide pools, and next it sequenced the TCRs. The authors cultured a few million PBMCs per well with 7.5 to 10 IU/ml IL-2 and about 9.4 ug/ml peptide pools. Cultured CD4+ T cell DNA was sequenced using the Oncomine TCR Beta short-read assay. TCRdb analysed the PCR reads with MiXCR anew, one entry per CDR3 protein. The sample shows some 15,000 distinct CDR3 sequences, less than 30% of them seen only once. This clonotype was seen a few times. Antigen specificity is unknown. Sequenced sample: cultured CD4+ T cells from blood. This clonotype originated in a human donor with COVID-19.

CDR3 sequence reads: CASSYSTTRTGEQYF. DNA of the CDR3: TGTGCCAGCAGTTACTCGACGACCAGAACCGGCGAGCAGTACTTC. V gene TRBV6-5 combines with J gene TRBJ2-7; unclear D gene. Germline CDR1 is MNHEY and CDR2 is SVGAGI. Trimming pared 0 bases from V and 6 bases from J, leaving 15 bases between. The CDR3 covers 15 residues.